These T cell receptor beta chains were read from a single sample in a study of radiation and T cells in renal cell carcinoma. Clones were read by immunoSEQ multiplex PCR, and TCRdb kept only the in-frame ones, dropping some. The sample includes some 81,000 clones, 89% of them seen just once. Sequenced material: blood, taken from a patient whose treatment included radiotherapy and nephrectomy. The receptor set was obtained from a woman between 65 and 79 years old with renal cell carcinoma. Both conserved end residues are part of each CDR3. A D gene is named only where the DNA matches it firmly.

v_call	d_call	j_call	cdr3_aa
TRBV7-2	TRBD1	TRBJ2-1	CASSFPGTGSYNEQFF
TRBV19	TRBD1	TRBJ1-5	CASSTGQGNQPQHF
TRBV30	TRBD1	.	CAWSPLGQNTPYEQYF
TRBV9	TRBD1	TRBJ1-2	CASTRRDRDGYTF
TRBV6-1	.	TRBJ1-3	CASSESGAGNTIYF
TRBV7-8	TRBD2	TRBJ2-5	CASSLEGLPKRTQYF
TRBV6-6	.	TRBJ1-2	CASSLSGGGGYTF
TRBV10-3	TRBD1	TRBJ1-2	CAISYGQGFDSRGYTF
TRBV28	TRBD2	TRBJ2-1	CASTFGGAYNEQFF
TRBV5-1	TRBD1	TRBJ2-6	CASSGRTGSVFSGANVLTF
TRBV19	.	TRBJ2-3	CASNRRGDTQYF
TRBV28	.	TRBJ1-2	CASNGDNYGYTF
TRBV7-9	.	TRBJ1-2	CASSLAGGRGYTF
TRBV7-9	.	TRBJ2-3	CASSFGLLGTDTQYF
TRBV7-2	.	TRBJ1-2	CASSLVSTTNYGYTF
TRBV28	.	TRBJ1-2	CASSFDGNYGYTF
TRBV16	.	TRBJ1-3	CASSQKGNTIYF
TRBV7-2	TRBD2	TRBJ2-3	CASSLDLAGVTQYF
TRBV2	TRBD1	TRBJ1-1	CASRVDRGIMNTEAFF
TRBV27	TRBD1	TRBJ1-2	CASSLSFIDRGGNGYTF
TRBV30	TRBD1	TRBJ1-4	CAWRRQGGGEKLFF
TRBV5-1	.	TRBJ2-1	CASSPSRGSVYNEQFF
TRBV27	.	TRBJ1-5	CASSRGRNQPQHF
TRBV6-5	.	TRBJ2-1	CASSYAQWEQFF
TRBV27	TRBD1	TRBJ2-3	CASSLMVGTGPTDTQYF
TRBV9	TRBD2	TRBJ2-3	CASRAGANTDTQYF
TRBV30	.	TRBJ1-1	CAWRYGMNTEAFF
TRBV11-3	.	TRBJ2-2	CASSSLTNTGELFF
TRBV6-4	TRBD2	TRBJ2-1	CASSRLAGGSVNEQFF
TRBV29-1	.	TRBJ2-7	CRLTGPGYEQYF
TRBV6-5	.	TRBJ1-2	CASTQKRNYGYTF
TRBV5-8	.	TRBJ2-5	CASSLGLGRETQYF
TRBV29-1	TRBD1	TRBJ1-1	CSVQGGRATEAFF
TRBV19	TRBD1	TRBJ2-5	CASGDDREKTQYF
TRBV7-8	TRBD1	TRBJ2-1	CASSSSQGARGAAVNEQFF
TRBV7-2	TRBD1	TRBJ2-6	CASSLRDRGPGANVLTF
TRBV7-9	.	TRBJ2-3	CASSPATDTQYF
TRBV4-1	.	TRBJ1-2	CASSQAEGNSNYGYTF
TRBV11-2	.	TRBJ2-2	CASSSRGSNTGELFF
TRBV11-2	.	TRBJ2-3	CASSYLHTDTQYF
TRBV5-1	.	TRBJ1-1	CASSGTAPGTEAFF
TRBV2	TRBD1	TRBJ2-5	CASRGTGGSPETQYF
TRBV5-1	.	TRBJ2-7	CASSHPSYEQYF
TRBV4-3	.	TRBJ2-3	CASSPSTSTADTQYF
TRBV19	TRBD2	TRBJ2-5	CASSPRTSGGYYF
TRBV7-3	.	TRBJ1-5	CASSPGATNQPQHF
TRBV19	.	TRBJ2-3	CASSTRTLRSDTQYF
TRBV4-2	TRBD2	TRBJ2-3	CASSQEPRGGGGTDTQYF
TRBV29-1	.	TRBJ1-1	CSVDLSRANTEAFF
TRBV14	.	TRBJ2-2	CASSQETRVGELFF
TRBV7-2	TRBD1	TRBJ2-7	CASSLAGTGFSYEQYF
TRBV4-1	TRBD2	TRBJ2-5	CASSLTSGGPQETQYF
TRBV5-4	.	TRBJ2-1	CASTGGDRYEQFF
TRBV7-9	TRBD2	TRBJ2-1	CASSFRRLAGGITDEQFF